These 25 T cell receptor beta chains share one sample of origin, sequenced in a study of early T cells in non-severe SARS-CoV-2 infection (dated by TCRdb to the early 2020s). Library prep was done by 5' RACE. TCRdb records NextSeq 500 as the sequencer. TCRdb reanalyzed the raw reads on its own, using fastp at Q25 for trimming and MiXCR for clone calling, and kept in-frame beta chains. Every CDR3 protein is listed once, alongside the most common genes and DNA of its rows. The sample yields some 39,000 distinct CDR3 sequences; 6% to 8.5% were counted once. The leading ten clones occupy around 7.9% of the sample. The sample taken for sequencing was whole blood. The receptors derive from an adult who was a healthcare worker with PCR-confirmed SARS-CoV-2 infection or an uninfected control (not recorded which).

This clonotype has more than one count but fewer than ten. The genes are TRBV2 and TRBJ2-5; 8 bases fit TRBD1. The germline gives CDR1 SNHLY, CDR2 FYNNEI. The CDR3 loop spans 16 amino acids. V trimming: 8 bases; J trimming: 4 bases; junction bases outside the gene matches: 15. This CDR3 is CASGFDKNRGSETQYF. The DNA for the CDR3 is TGTGCCAGCGGGTTCGATAAAAACAGGGGGTCAGAGACCCAGTACTTC.

This clonotype came up many times. The rearrangement uses TRBV9 and TRBJ1-2; D is undetermined. The V end lost 0 bases, the J end lost 3 bases, and 9 bases lay between the germline ends. The CDR3 has 14 amino acids. Germline V gene data show CDR1 as SGDLS and CDR2 as YYNGEE. The CDR3 DNA follows: TGTGCCAGCAGCGTAGAATCAGGCTACTATGGCTACACCTTC. Translation gives CASSVESGYYGYTF. The variable domain in full, with the rest retrieved from reference TRBV9 and TRBJ1-2, is DSGVTQTPKHLITATGQRVTLRCSPRSGDLSVYWYQQSLDQGLQFLIQYYNGEERAKGNILERFSAQQFPDLHSELNLSSLELGDSALYFCASSVESGYYGYTFGSGTRLTVV.

This sequence joins TRBV29-1 and TRBJ2-1, with D perhaps TRBD2 (7 bases). This CDR3 comprises 13 residues. From germline, CDR1 is SQVTM and CDR2 ANQGSEA. The CDR3 spells CSGEAEGGDEQFF. The CDR3 DNA is TGCAGTGGCGAGGCTGAAGGGGGGGATGAGCAGTTCTTC.

This clonotype has at least ten counts. The chain links TRBV7-9 to TRBJ1-2, with D possibly being TRBD1 (5 bases). The V end lost 1 base, the J end lost 4 bases, and 7 bases lay between the germline ends. Germline CDR1 SEHNR, CDR2 FQNEAQ (reference sequence). The CDR3 length is 13 residues. The CDR3 sequence: CASSLGGSYGYTF. The CDR3 nucleotides read TGTGCCAGCAGCTTAGGGGGCAGCTATGGCTACACCTTC.

This clonotype showed up many times. The chain has TRBV29-1 and TRBJ2-3; D unclear. The germline V gene has CDR1 SQVTM and CDR2 ANQGSEA. The germline V and J ends were trimmed by 5 bases and 4 bases, with 13 bases remaining between them. CDR3 length: 13 amino acids. This CDR3 is CSVRDFVSDTQYF. CDR3 DNA sequence: TGCAGCGTTAGAGACTTTGTCTCAGATACGCAGTATTTT.

This chain links TRBV27 with TRBJ2-3; D gene uncertain. V lost 3 bases to trimming and J lost 5 bases, with 12 bases between them. The germline V gene encodes CDR1 MNHEY and CDR2 SMNVEV (reference sequence). This CDR3 is built from 14 residues. For the CDR3, the DNA is TGTGCCAGCAGTTTCTGGCAGGCCGGAGATACGCAGTATTTT. It codes for CASSFWQAGDTQYF.

In this sample, this clonotype turned up a few times. The chain couples TRBV29-1 to TRBJ2-5; D is unresolved. Germline V gives CDR1 SQVTM, CDR2 ANQGSEA. With 0 bases removed from V and 7 bases from J, the gap between germline ends came to 3 bases. This CDR3 region has 10 residues. The CDR3 nucleotides are TGCAGCGTTGAAGATCTGACCCAGTACTTC. The encoded protein is CSVEDLTQYF.

This clonotype showed up just a few times. The chain joins TRBV5-1 to TRBJ2-7; either TRBD1 or TRBD2 may fit D (6 bases each). This CDR3 comprises 15 residues. V lost 4 bases and J lost 1, with 15 bases in between. Per germline, CDR1 SGHRS and CDR2 YFSETQ. The CDR3: CASSPGGGQSYEQYF. The DNA for the CDR3 is TGCGCCAGCAGCCCTGGAGGGGGACAATCCTACGAGCAGTACTTC.

This clonotype was seen ten or more times. The V gene is TRBV10-2, the J gene TRBJ2-3; D possibly corresponds to TRBD2 (6 bases). Per germline, CDR1 WSHSY and CDR2 SAAADI. V was cut by 4 bases and J by 5 bases, with 7 bases left in between. This CDR3 has 12 amino acids. The CDR3 loop is CASSGGEDTQYF. The CDR3 DNA reads TGCGCCAGCAGTGGCGGGGAAGATACGCAGTATTTT.

This clonotype was observed at least ten times. The V call is TRBV20-1, the J call TRBJ2-3; D is unclear. Germline loops: CDR1 DFQATT, CDR2 SNEGSKA (reference sequence). With 5 bases removed from V and 2 bases from J, the gap between germline ends came to 8 bases. This CDR3 has 12 amino acids. The CDR3: CSAPGLTDTQYF. CDR3 DNA sequence: TGCAGTGCTCCGGGTCTCACAGATACGCAGTATTTT.

This clonotype showed up just a few times. Written as DNA, the CDR3 is TGTGCCAGCAGTTCCCGGGAAACAGATACGCAGTATTTT. It yields the protein CASSSRETDTQYF. V gene TRBV6-2 or TRBV6-3 combines with J gene TRBJ2-3; D possibly corresponds to TRBD2 (5 bases). The V gene lost 4 bases and the J gene lost 3 bases, with 8 bases spanning the gap. The CDR3 has 13 amino acids. Germline-derived CDR1 and CDR2 are MNHEY and SVGEGT.

This clonotype was counted many times. The chain employs TRBV12-3 or TRBV12-4 and TRBJ1-1; D ambiguous. Trimming took off 10 bases at V and 0 bases at J, with 27 bases between the two ends. The CDR3 loop spans 18 amino acids. Written as DNA, the CDR3 is TGTGCCACCCGCGACGCCACGGGGTTCACCTACATGAACACTGAAGCTTTCTTT. This encodes CATRDATGFTYMNTEAFF.

This clonotype was observed a handful of times. The J gene is TRBJ1-5, the V gene TRBV28; 7 nucleotides match TRBD1. This CDR3 is 12 amino acids long. Per the germline V gene, CDR1 is MDHEN and CDR2 is SYDVKM. The ends lost 6 bases at V and 4 bases at J; junction bases unmatched: 0. The CDR3 region has the DNA TGTGCCAGCAGGACAGGGAATCAGCCCCAGCATTTT. Its translation is CASRTGNQPQHF.

The sample holds many counts of this clonotype. The J gene is TRBJ1-1, the V gene TRBV29-1; D remains unclear. The CDR3 extends over 11 amino acids. Looked up from germline, CDR1 is SQVTM and CDR2 is ANQGSEA. Trimming took 5 bases from V and 6 from J, leaving 10 bases between them. The chain's CDR3 is CSVRPWSEAFF. The CDR3 DNA reads as TGCAGCGTTCGCCCTTGGTCTGAAGCTTTCTTT.

The V and J genes are TRBV5-4 and TRBJ2-5; D gene ambiguous. CDR3 size: 14 residues. The germline CDR1 and CDR2 sequences are SGHNT and YYREEE (reference sequence). Deletions cut 0 bases from V and 0 bases from J, with 6 bases between. CDR3 in DNA: TGTGCCAGCAGCTTGGGAGTCGACCAAGAGACCCAGTACTTC. It codes for CASSLGVDQETQYF.

This clonotype was seen ten or more times. The rearrangement uses TRBV13 and TRBJ2-2, with D maybe TRBD1 (5 bases). The V gene's germline CDR1 is PRHDT and CDR2 FYEKMQ (reference sequence). This CDR3 has 13 amino acids. The ends were cut back, 3 bases at V and 10 bases at J, with 12 bases in the middle. The CDR3 DNA reads TGTGCCAGCAGCTTCCCGGACATCGAGGAGCTGTTTTTT. This encodes CASSFPDIEELFF.

The chain uses TRBV6-5 and TRBJ2-3; 9 nucleotides align to TRBD1. The CDR3 length is 13 residues. CDR1 is MNHEY, CDR2 SVGAGI, per germline. Losses at the gene ends were 6 bases for V and 4 bases for J; bases not matched to a gene: 2. CDR3 nucleotide sequence: TGTGCCAGCAGCCGACAGGGGGCAGATACGCAGTATTTT. Amino acids: CASSRQGADTQYF.

V and J are TRBV5-1 and TRBJ1-2; the D gene is possibly TRBD1 (5 bases). The V end lost 0 bases, the J end lost 4 bases, and 13 bases lay between the germline ends. In germline, CDR1 is SGHRS, CDR2 YFSETQ. The CDR3 length is 15 residues. The CDR3 loop reads CASSLAQGVLYGYTF. The CDR3, as DNA: TGCGCCAGCAGCTTGGCCCAGGGTGTTCTCTATGGCTACACCTTC.

Points on this clonotype: The junction and the germline gene differ at one end; a read error may be behind it. This chain uses TRBV29-1 with TRBJ2-7; 8 bases align to TRBD1. The CDR3 totals 13 residues. Germline V gene data show CDR1 as SQVTM and CDR2 as ANQGSEA. CDR3 residues: CSVRGQGSSEQYF. DNA for the CDR3: TGCAGCGTCCGAGGACAGGGATCCTCCGAGCAGTACTTC.

This clonotype was seen at least ten times. The V gene is TRBV27, the J gene TRBJ2-1; D gene ambiguous. The CDR3 sequence is 15 residues long. The germline CDR1 and CDR2 sequences are MNHEY and SMNVEV (reference sequence). Trimming stripped 2 bases from V and 9 bases from J, with 17 bases between. In DNA, the CDR3 is TGTGCCAGCAGTTTAGTACTACCTGGTCGCGGTGAGCAGTTCTTC. Amino acids: CASSLVLPGRGEQFF.

The V gene is TRBV7-2, the J gene TRBJ2-3; D not certain. This CDR3 has 14 amino acids. Germline V gene data show CDR1 as SGHTA and CDR2 as FQGNSA. V was pared by 5 bases and J by 1 base, with 10 bases between. The CDR3 spells CASSPQVGTDTQYF. The CDR3 bases are TGTGCCAGCAGCCCCCAGGTCGGCACAGATACGCAGTATTTT.

The rearrangement uses TRBV18 and TRBJ1-5; D unclear. Trimming pared 5 bases from V and 5 bases from J, leaving 16 bases between. This CDR3 has 15 residues. The germline gives CDR1 KGHSH, CDR2 LQKENI. The CDR3 coding sequence is TGTGCCAGCTCAGGAATGACGGACTTCGATCAGCCCCAGCATTTT. It encodes CASSGMTDFDQPQHF.

This clonotype came up many times. The chain employs TRBV7-6 and TRBJ1-1, with D unresolved. CDR3 length: 12 amino acids. The V end was cut by 6 bases, the J end by 8 bases, with 13 bases between. CDR1 and CDR2 from the germline V gene are SGHVS and FNYEAQ. This chain's CDR3 is CASSQRTSEAFF. DNA of the CDR3: TGTGCCAGCAGTCAGAGAACGTCAGAAGCTTTCTTT. The variable domain in full, with the rest retrieved from reference TRBV7-6 and TRBJ1-1, is GAGVSQSPRYKVTKRGQDVALRCDPISGHVSLYWYRQALGQGPEFLTYFNYEAQQDKSGLPNDRFSAERPEGSISTLTIQRTEQRDSAMYRCASSQRTSEAFFGQGTRLTVV.

The table lists this clonotype with many counts. The rearrangement joins TRBV29-1 to TRBJ1-1; a possible D gene is TRBD1 (5 bases). The CDR3 length is 15 residues. Germline-derived CDR1 and CDR2 are SQVTM and ANQGSEA. Between the trimmed V and J ends, which lost 5 bases and 0 bases, there was a span of 16 bases. CDR3 sequence: CSVKEAGSLNTEAFF. The CDR3 DNA reads TGCAGCGTTAAGGAGGCAGGGTCCCTGAACACTGAAGCTTTCTTT. The full variable domain, rest sourced from reference TRBV29-1 and TRBJ1-1, is SAVISQKPSRDICQRGTSLTIQCQVDSQVTMMFWYRQQPGQSLTLIATANQGSEATYESGFVIDKFPISRPNLTFSTLTVSNMSPEDSSIYLCSVKEAGSLNTEAFFGQGTRLTVV.

This chain links TRBV28 with TRBJ2-7; possible D gene TRBD2, 5 bases. There are 16 residues in the CDR3. V gave up 5 bases and J gave up 0 bases, with 17 bases separating them. Germline assignment: CDR1 MDHEN and CDR2 SYDVKM. The CDR3 nucleotides read TGTGCCAGCAGTCCCGGGGTCCCCCCGATCTCCTACGAGCAGTACTTC. Translation gives CASSPGVPPISYEQYF.